These 27 T cell receptor beta chains share one sample of origin, sequenced in a study of cytomegalovirus exposure and HLA in healthy donors. PCR amplification relied on 60 Vbeta primers (plus 13 Jbeta primers). TCRdb's table, derived via immunoSEQ multiplex PCR, lists solely in-frame clones and lacks some. The sample lists under 100,000 clones; more than 60% were seen once. Sequencing was performed on PBMCs. The source is a human donor in good health.

A remark on this clone: At one of its ends the junction is not consistent with the germline gene, which may arise from a read error. Other nucleotide sequences from this sample produce the same CDR3. This chain uses TRBV5-6 with TRBJ1-5; TRBD1 might be the D (5 bases). The CDR3 runs to 14 residues. Germline V gene lookup returns CDR1 SGHDT and CDR2 YYEEEE. This chain's CDR3 is CASSFQGLNQPQHF. The CDR3 DNA reads TGTGCCAGCAGCTTTCAGGGTTTAAATCAGCCCCAGCACTTT.

The chain recombines TRBV19 with TRBJ2-1, with 9 bases identical to TRBD1. The trim removed 5 bases at V and 0 bases at J, leaving 2 bases unmatched. The germline V gene has CDR1 LNHDA and CDR2 SQIVND (reference sequence). This CDR3 spans 15 amino acids. In DNA, the CDR3 is TGTGCCAGTAGTGGGACAGGGAGCTCCTACAATGAGCAGTTCTTC. Its protein product is CASSGTGSSYNEQFF.

The V gene is TRBV19, the J gene TRBJ1-2; D may be TRBD1 (6 bases). The CDR3 runs 11 residues. Germline values: CDR1 LNHDA, CDR2 SQIVND (reference sequence). The ends were cut back, 3 bases at V and 8 bases at J, with 7 bases in the middle. CDR3 sequence: CASSMTGGYTF. CDR3 sequence (DNA): TGTGCCAGTAGTATGACAGGCGGCTACACCTTC.

The chain employs TRBV6-1 and TRBJ1-2; no clear D gene. This CDR3 region has 13 residues. Between the trimmed V and J ends, which lost 2 bases and 3 bases, there was a span of 7 bases. CDR1 is MNHNS, CDR2 SASEGT, per germline. This chain's CDR3 is CASSEQDYYGYTF. Written as DNA, the CDR3 is TGTGCCAGCAGTGAACAGGACTACTATGGCTACACCTTC.

This chain joins TRBV5-1 and TRBJ2-5, with 8 bases that match TRBD2. This CDR3 contains 15 residues. Germline V lookup: CDR1 SGHRS, CDR2 YFSETQ. The V gene end was trimmed by 2 bases and the J gene end by 3 bases; junction bases not matched to a gene: 6. For the CDR3, the DNA is TGCGCCAGCAGCTTTTCTAGCGGGCCTAAAGAGACCCAGTACTTC. Amino acid sequence: CASSFSSGPKETQYF.

The chain couples TRBV19 to TRBJ2-1; D perhaps matches TRBD1 (5 bases). This CDR3 is built from 16 residues. V was trimmed by 3 bases and J by 4 bases, leaving 16 bases between them. In germline, CDR1 is LNHDA, CDR2 SQIVND (reference sequence). DNA for the CDR3: TGTGCCAGTAGTATCCTCGTCAGGGAATCATACAATGAGCAGTTCTTC. Translated, it gives CASSILVRESYNEQFF.

The gene calls are TRBV27 and TRBJ1-1; 8 bases match TRBD1. With V trimmed by 5 bases and J by 6 bases, 5 bases remained unmatched. Germline values: CDR1 MNHEY, CDR2 SMNVEV (reference sequence). This CDR3 has 13 residues. Written as DNA, the CDR3 is TGTGCCAGCAGTCGACAGGGGTATGCTGAAGCTTTCTTT. Translation: CASSRQGYAEAFF.

The genes are TRBV9 and TRBJ2-1, with 9 bases lining up with TRBD2. This CDR3 has 15 residues. Losses at the gene ends were 4 bases for V and 4 bases for J; bases not matched to a gene: 6. Germline V lookup: CDR1 SGDLS, CDR2 YYNGEE. The CDR3 DNA follows: TGTGCCAGCAGCCTTGGACTAGCGAGATACAATGAGCAGTTCTTC. Protein sequence: CASSLGLARYNEQFF.

This chain joins TRBV6-6 and TRBJ2-7; tentatively, D is TRBD2 (5 bases). This CDR3 contains 11 residues. The V end lost 5 bases, the J end lost 7 bases, and 9 bases lay between the germline ends. Germline CDR1 is MNHNY and CDR2 is SVGAGI (reference sequence). The CDR3 loop is CASSPGGEQYF. CDR3 sequence (DNA): TGTGCCAGCAGTCCCGGCGGGGAGCAGTACTTC.

The CDR3: CASSRSGQQPQHF. The CDR3 DNA follows: TGTGCCAGCAGCCGCAGTGGTCAACAGCCCCAGCATTTT. This chain links TRBV6-5 with TRBJ1-5; D uncertain. Germline CDR1 MNHEY, CDR2 SVGAGI. The CDR3 totals 13 residues. V lost 6 bases and J 7 bases, leaving 13 bases between the germline ends.

This chain links TRBV6-1 with TRBJ2-4; TRBD1 is a possible D gene (5 bases). The germline V gene has CDR1 MNHNS and CDR2 SASEGT. The CDR3 runs 16 residues. Trimming pared 3 bases from V and 3 bases from J, leaving 15 bases between. The CDR3 nucleotides read TGTGCCAGCAGTGAGGCGCATCAGGGCCTCAAAAACATTCAGTACTTC. As protein: CASSEAHQGLKNIQYF.

The DNA of the CDR3 is TGCAGCGTCGGACAGGGGGCGACTAATGAAAAACTGTTTTTT. Translating it yields CSVGQGATNEKLFF. The V call is TRBV29-1, the J call TRBJ1-4; 11 positions agree with TRBD1. The germline CDR1 and CDR2 sequences are SQVTM and ANQGSEA. The V and J ends lost 6 bases and 2 bases, in that order; junction bases with no gene match: 2. The CDR3 runs to 14 residues. Full variable domain (remainder filled in from reference TRBV29-1 and TRBJ1-4): SAVISQKPSRDICQRGTSLTIQCQVDSQVTMMFWYRQQPGQSLTLIATANQGSEATYESGFVIDKFPISRPNLTFSTLTVSNMSPEDSSIYLCSVGQGATNEKLFFGSGTQLSVL.

The V call is TRBV19, the J call TRBJ1-1; D may be TRBD1 (6 bases). V was trimmed by 8 bases and J by 3 bases, leaving 13 bases between them. Germline V gene lookup returns CDR1 LNHDA and CDR2 SQIVND (reference sequence). This CDR3 region has 13 residues. CDR3 amino acids: CASGRGSDTEAFF. As DNA, the CDR3 is TGTGCCAGTGGCAGGGGTTCAGACACTGAAGCTTTCTTT. The full variable domain, its missing parts supplied by reference TRBV19 and TRBJ1-1, is DGGITQSPKYLFRKEGQNVTLSCEQNLNHDAMYWYRQDPGQGLRLIYYSQIVNDFQKGDIAEGYSVSREKKESFPLTVTSAQKNPTAFYLCASGRGSDTEAFFGQGTRLTVV.

This sequence joins TRBV20-1 and TRBJ1-1, with 10 bases matching TRBD1. The V segment lost 6 bases and the J segment 10 bases; nucleotides outside the gene matches: 5. The germline V gene encodes CDR1 DFQATT and CDR2 SNEGSKA (reference sequence). The CDR3 spans 11 residues. The CDR3 loop is CSAPGQGRAFF. Here the CDR3 DNA reads TGCAGTGCCCCGGGACAGGGGCGAGCTTTCTTT.

As DNA, the CDR3 is TGTGCCAGCTCCCACCGTTACCCCCCCGGGACACCCCAAAGGAGGACTGAAGCTTTCTTT. The encoded protein is CASSHRYPPGTPQRRTEAFF. The chain has TRBV18 and TRBJ1-1; D is perhaps TRBD1 (6 bases). Trimming took off 6 bases at V and 5 bases at J, with 34 bases between the two ends. The CDR3 totals 20 residues. The germline gives CDR1 KGHSH, CDR2 LQKENI.

This clone was found once. V and J are TRBV5-1 and TRBJ2-1, with D unclear. The V gene's germline CDR1 is SGHRS and CDR2 YFSETQ. The CDR3 has 13 amino acids. With 1 base removed from V and 5 bases from J, the gap between germline ends came to 7 bases. DNA of the CDR3: TGCGCCAGCAGCTTGTTGGGCCACAATGAGCAGTTCTTC. The encoded protein is CASSLLGHNEQFF.

Note on this clone: A junction boundary mismatches the germline segment, possibly from a read error. The CDR3 protein is CSSGQGKNIQYF. As DNA, the CDR3 is TGTTCCAGTGGACAGGGGAAAAACATTCAGTACTTC. The chain employs TRBV7-9 and TRBJ2-4, with TRBD1 identical over 9 bases. Per the germline V gene, CDR1 is SEHNR and CDR2 is FQNEAQ (reference sequence). The CDR3 loop spans 12 amino acids.

This clone turned up a few times. The gene calls are TRBV5-1 and TRBJ2-2; 8 nucleotides line up with TRBD1. The CDR3 contains 16 residues. Trimming cost V 2 bases and J 6 bases; bases outside gene matches: 9. Germline V gene lookup returns CDR1 SGHRS and CDR2 YFSETQ. In DNA form, the CDR3 reads TGCGCCAGCAGCTTAAAGGGACAGGCGAGTCCCGGGGAGCTGTTTTTT. It encodes CASSLKGQASPGELFF.

The V call is TRBV11-2, the J call TRBJ2-3, with a tentative D call TRBD2 (5 bases). Trimming cost V 3 bases and J 6 bases, with 7 bases left between them. Germline V gene lookup returns CDR1 SGHAT and CDR2 FQNNGV. This CDR3 comprises 12 residues. CDR3 bases: TGTGCCAGCAGCTTGGGCGGGGATACGCAGTATTTT. Its translation is CASSLGGDTQYF.

This chain uses TRBV19 with TRBJ1-2; maybe TRBD1 (5 bases). V gave up 6 bases and J gave up 3 bases, with 11 bases separating them. CDR3 length: 13 amino acids. Germline CDR1 is LNHDA and CDR2 is SQIVND (reference sequence). The CDR3 region is CASSPDSDYGYTF. In DNA, the CDR3 is TGTGCCAGTAGCCCAGACAGCGACTATGGCTACACCTTC.

The chain couples TRBV15 to TRBJ2-5; 7 nucleotides agree with TRBD1. The CDR3 spans 16 residues. CDR1 is LNHNV and CDR2 is YYDKDF in the germline V gene (reference sequence). The V gene end was trimmed by 3 bases and the J gene end by 4 bases; junction bases not matched to a gene: 11. The CDR3 region has the DNA TGTGCCACCAGCAGGCCCTCGGCGACAGGGATAGAGACCCAGTACTTC. It translates to CATSRPSATGIETQYF.

This chain links TRBV28 with TRBJ1-5, with D uncertain. The ends were cut back, 7 bases at V and 6 bases at J, with 19 bases in the middle. Germline lookup yields CDR1 MDHEN and CDR2 SYDVKM. CDR3 length: 15 residues. DNA for the CDR3: TGTGCCAGCAACGAACTGGGAGTGAAAGGTCAGCCCCAGCATTTT. This translates into CASNELGVKGQPQHF.

The chain is built from TRBV6-1 and TRBJ1-2; D perhaps matches TRBD1 (5 bases). The V and J ends lost 5 bases and 8 bases respectively, with 15 bases between them. There are 13 residues in the CDR3. Germline V lookup: CDR1 MNHNS, CDR2 SASEGT. In nucleotides, the CDR3 is TGTGCCAGCAGTCACCGGGGCCGGGAGGGCTACACCTTC. This sequence encodes CASSHRGREGYTF.

V and J are TRBV27 and TRBJ2-2, with no clear D. Trimming cost V 5 bases and J 0 bases, with 7 bases left between them. The CDR3 is 14 residues long. CDR1 MNHEY and CDR2 SMNVEV come from the germline V gene (reference sequence). CDR3 protein: CASSLETNTGELFF. DNA for the CDR3: TGTGCCAGCAGTCTGGAGACGAACACCGGGGAGCTGTTTTTT.

Of note for this clone: Mismatch with germline at one junction end may stem from a read error. V usage is TRBV7-9 and J usage is TRBJ2-7; possibly TRBD2 for D (6 bases). Germline V gene data show CDR1 as SEHNR and CDR2 as FQNEAQ (reference sequence). The CDR3 has 12 residues. DNA for the CDR3: TGTTCCAGCAACCAAGGAGGGGACGAGCAGTACTTC. Its translation is CSSNQGGDEQYF. The full variable domain, in which reference TRBV7-9 and TRBJ2-7 provide the parts outside the CDR3, is DTGVSQNPRHKITKRGQNVTFRCDPISEHNRLYWYRQTLGQGPEFLTYFQNEAQLEKSRLLSDRFSAERPKGSFSTLEIQRTEQGDSAMYLCSSNQGGDEQYFGPGTRLTVT.

V is TRBV5-1 and J is TRBJ1-2, with unresolved D. V was pared by 2 bases and J by 0 bases, with 8 bases between. Germline V lookup: CDR1 SGHRS, CDR2 YFSETQ. The CDR3 spans 14 residues. CDR3 DNA sequence: TGCGCCAGCAGCTTTGGAGCAACTAACTATGGCTACACCTTC. It is translated as CASSFGATNYGYTF.

This clone was counted at least ten times. Other nucleotide sequences from this sample produce the same CDR3. The V gene is TRBV2, the J gene TRBJ1-1; TRBD1 is a possible D gene (6 bases). The CDR3 runs 17 residues. Trimming left V 4 bases short and J 0 bases short, with 18 bases between. CDR1 is SNHLY and CDR2 is FYNNEI in the germline V gene. The CDR3 DNA is TGTGCCAGCAGTGGGACCAGGGGCCAGACCATGAACACTGAAGCTTTCTTT. Translating it yields CASSGTRGQTMNTEAFF.